These 32 T cell receptor beta chains originate from one sample sequenced in a study of regulatory T cells in long-lasting Graves disease. Building the TCR beta libraries relied on iRepertoire HTBI primers, and CDR3 regions underwent Arm-PCR. TCRdb re-called the multiplex PCR reads with MiXCR, one entry per CDR3 protein. The repertoire holds approximately 460,000 distinct CDR3 sequences, with around 15% as singletons. Time point denoted: newly diagnosed GD, antithyroid drugs for less than 3 months. From RNA extracted from PBMCs, the TCR library was made. A further study also used this sample, focusing on T cells in Graves' hyperthyroidism and ophthalmopathy.

The source material was peripheral blood mononuclear cells (PBMCs), sampled at new diagnosis, from a patient treated with antithyroid drugs. These receptors were collected from a woman in her thirties with Graves disease.

This clonotype was recorded at least ten times. The genes are TRBV29-1 and TRBJ1-1; D gene ambiguous. Deletions cut 0 bases from V and 1 base from J, with 6 bases between. Germline CDR1 reads SQVTM; CDR2 reads ANQGSEA. CDR3 length: 13 amino acids. The CDR3 is CSVEDHQNTEAFF. For the CDR3, the DNA is TGCAGCGTTGAAGATCACCAGAACACTGAAGCTTTCTTT. Supplemented by reference TRBV29-1 and TRBJ1-1, the full variable domain reads SAVISQKPSRDICQRGTSLTIQCQVDSQVTMMFWYRQQPGQSLTLIATANQGSEATYESGFVIDKFPISRPNLTFSTLTVSNMSPEDSSIYLCSVEDHQNTEAFFGQGTRLTVV.

This clonotype appeared many times. This chain joins TRBV5-1 and TRBJ2-1, with D hard to call. From germline, CDR1 is SGHRS and CDR2 YFSETQ. V was pared by 0 bases and J by 7 bases, with 23 bases between. CDR3 size: 18 residues. CDR3 nucleotides: TGCGCCAGCAGCTTGGCCAGGTGGAAGCTCCCGATCGGAAATGAGCAGTTCTTC. Its translation: CASSLARWKLPIGNEQFF. Looking up the rest from reference TRBV5-1 and TRBJ2-1 gives the full variable domain: KAGVTQTPRYLIKTRGQQVTLSCSPISGHRSVSWYQQTPGQGLQFLFEYFSETQRNKGNFPGRFSGRQFSNSRSEMNVSTLELGDSALYLCASSLARWKLPIGNEQFFGPGTRLTVL.

This clonotype was seen more than once but under ten times. The chain links TRBV10-1 to TRBJ2-3; possibly TRBD1 or TRBD2 for D (5 bases each). V lost 5 bases and J 4 bases, leaving 10 bases between the germline ends. Germline lookup yields CDR1 WNHNN and CDR2 SYGVQD (reference sequence). CDR3 size: 13 residues. The CDR3 DNA sequence: TGCGCCAGCAGTAGAGGGGTCGCAGATACGCAGTATTTT. Translation: CASSRGVADTQYF.

Comment on this clonotype: This may be a read error, as it is one base from a much larger clone. The chain combines TRBV7-9 with TRBJ1-1; 9 bases line up with TRBD1. CDR3 length: 14 amino acids. Germline V CDR1 and CDR2: SEHNR, FQNEAQ (reference sequence). Here the CDR3 reads CAGSSNRGLTEAFF. CDR3 nucleotide sequence: TGTGCCGGCAGCTCAAACAGGGGGCTCACTGAAGCTTTCTTT.

This clonotype has a count of ten or more. The chain links TRBV28 to TRBJ2-7; D unresolved. V was trimmed by 5 bases and J by 5 bases, leaving 16 bases between them. Germline V gene lookup returns CDR1 MDHEN and CDR2 SYDVKM. This CDR3 spans 14 amino acids. The CDR3 region is CASSPVPMGHEQYF. The CDR3 nucleotides read TGTGCCAGCAGTCCCGTCCCCATGGGCCACGAGCAGTACTTC.

The chain recombines TRBV6-9 with TRBJ2-2; 12 bases map to TRBD2. CDR1 is MNHGY and CDR2 is SVAAGI in the germline V gene. Losses at the gene ends were 4 bases for V and 7 bases for J; bases not matched to a gene: 7. The CDR3 totals 16 residues. CDR3 nucleotide sequence: TGTGCCAGCAGTTCAGGACTAGCGGGAACTATCGGGGAGCTGTTTTTT. Encoded protein: CASSSGLAGTIGELFF.

The gene calls are TRBV3-1 and TRBJ2-1; 12 bases map to TRBD2. Trimming removed 3 bases from V and 0 bases from J; junction bases left unmatched: 12. The CDR3 spans 20 residues. Looked up from germline, CDR1 is LGHDT and CDR2 is YNNKEL (reference sequence). The chain's CDR3 is CASSQSLAGGPAHSYNEQFF. CDR3 DNA: TGTGCCAGCAGCCAGTCCCTAGCGGGAGGGCCGGCCCACTCCTACAATGAGCAGTTCTTC.

This clonotype was found many times. V is TRBV6-1 and J is TRBJ2-5, with D perhaps TRBD1 (6 bases). The germline CDR1 and CDR2 sequences are MNHNS and SASEGT. The length of the CDR3 is 17 residues. Trimming took 5 bases from V and 5 from J, leaving 24 bases between them. The CDR3 region is CASSRPGSRGKGETQYF. CDR3 coding DNA: TGTGCCAGCAGTCGCCCCGGTAGCAGGGGAAAAGGGGAGACCCAGTACTTC.

A note on this clonotype: Germline is not matched at one junction end, which may reflect a read error. The V call is TRBV6-2 or TRBV6-3, the J call TRBJ2-1, with a tentative D call TRBD2 (5 bases). CDR1 is MNHEY and CDR2 is SVGEGT in the germline V gene. The CDR3 sequence is 15 residues long. The CDR3: CASTLGAGSYSEQFF. CDR3 bases: TGTGCCAGCACCCTTGGCGCGGGCTCCTACAGTGAGCAGTTCTTC.

This clonotype was detected only a few times. This chain uses TRBV18 with TRBJ2-5; D call uncertain. V shed 2 bases and J shed 3 bases, with 7 bases lying between them. The CDR3 loop spans 13 amino acids. The V gene's germline CDR1 is KGHSH and CDR2 LQKENI. CDR3 coding DNA: TGTGCCAGCTCACCATTGCGAGAAGAGACCCAGTACTTC. This encodes CASSPLREETQYF.

V usage is TRBV27 and J usage is TRBJ2-1, with 11 bases fitting TRBD2. The CDR3 is 13 residues long. Germline CDR1 and CDR2: MNHEY and SMNVEV (reference sequence). The junction had 5 bases not matched to a gene; V was cut back by 7 bases and J by 9 bases. The CDR3 reads CASKASGRPEQFF. The CDR3 DNA reads as TGTGCCAGCAAGGCTAGCGGGAGGCCTGAGCAGTTCTTC.

The chain carries TRBV5-5 and TRBJ2-7; maybe TRBD1 (5 bases). Germline V lookup: CDR1 SGHKS, CDR2 YYEKEE (reference sequence). With 4 bases removed from V and 7 bases from J, the gap between germline ends came to 15 bases. The CDR3 is 13 residues long. The CDR3 coding sequence is TGTGCCAGCAGCCACGCGCCAGGGTATGAGCAGTACTTC. Translating gives CASSHAPGYEQYF.

This clonotype occurred a few times. V and J are TRBV19 and TRBJ2-4; 9 bases agree with TRBD2. This CDR3 has 15 amino acids. J lost 3 bases, V lost 3 bases, and 3 bases had no gene match. Germline V gene sequence: CDR1 LNHDA, CDR2 SQIVND (reference sequence). CDR3 sequence (DNA): TGTGCCAGTAGTATTCAGCGGGAGGTCAAAAACATTCAGTACTTC. Its translation is CASSIQREVKNIQYF. Full variable domain (outside the CDR3, taken from reference TRBV19 and TRBJ2-4): DGGITQSPKYLFRKEGQNVTLSCEQNLNHDAMYWYRQDPGQGLRLIYYSQIVNDFQKGDIAEGYSVSREKKESFPLTVTSAQKNPTAFYLCASSIQREVKNIQYFGAGTRLSVL.

This clonotype has a count of ten or more. The chain employs TRBV19 and TRBJ2-7; 10 nucleotides align to TRBD1. The J segment lost 3 bases and the V segment lost 6 bases, leaving 17 bases of the junction unmatched. Germline loops: CDR1 LNHDA, CDR2 SQIVND (reference sequence). This CDR3 spans 18 amino acids. CDR3 nucleotides: TGTGCCAGTAGCAACGACTACTTGGGGACAGGGGTTGACTACGAGCAGTACTTC. This codes for CASSNDYLGTGVDYEQYF. The full variable domain, completed using reference TRBV19 and TRBJ2-7, is DGGITQSPKYLFRKEGQNVTLSCEQNLNHDAMYWYRQDPGQGLRLIYYSQIVNDFQKGDIAEGYSVSREKKESFPLTVTSAQKNPTAFYLCASSNDYLGTGVDYEQYFGPGTRLTVT.

Worth noting for this clonotype: Possible read error: a much larger clone is one base away. The rearrangement links TRBV3-1 to TRBJ2-5; 11 bases align to TRBD1. Trimming cost V 1 base and J 5 bases; bases outside gene matches: 6. Germline CDR1 LGHDT, CDR2 YNNKEL (reference sequence). The CDR3 is made up of 16 amino acids. This chain's CDR3 is CASSQGDRTGGETQYF. CDR3 DNA sequence: TGTGCCAGCAGCCAAGGCGACCGGACAGGGGGCGAGACCCAGTACTTC.

The chain recombines TRBV4-1 with TRBJ1-1; D perhaps matches TRBD1 (6 bases). The CDR3 extends over 14 amino acids. The V end lost 8 bases, the J end lost 1 base, and 14 bases lay between the germline ends. Germline V gene lookup returns CDR1 MGHRA and CDR2 YSYEKL. The CDR3 spells CASRRQEGNTEAFF. CDR3 coding DNA: TGCGCCAGCCGAAGACAGGAGGGGAACACTGAAGCTTTCTTT.

Many counts were recorded for this clonotype. V usage is TRBV7-9 and J usage is TRBJ2-2; 7 bases agree with TRBD1. V gave up 0 bases and J gave up 1 base; unmatched junction bases: 5. The CDR3 runs 17 residues. Germline V gene lookup returns CDR1 SEHNR and CDR2 FQNEAQ (reference sequence). CDR3 DNA: TGTGCCAGCAGCTTAGCGCGTCGGACAGGGAACACCGGGGAGCTGTTTTTT. Its translation is CASSLARRTGNTGELFF.

This clonotype has a handful of counts. The chain employs TRBV11-3 and TRBJ2-2; possibly TRBD1 for D (5 bases). V was trimmed by 2 bases and J by 7 bases, leaving 8 bases between them. Germline lookup yields CDR1 SGHNT and CDR2 YENEEA. The CDR3 has 13 amino acids. The CDR3 DNA reads TGTGCCAGCAGCTTAATCAGGGTCGGGGAGCTGTTTTTT. It yields the protein CASSLIRVGELFF.

This clonotype was seen at least ten times. The chain links TRBV30 to TRBJ2-2; D gene unclear. Deletions cut 4 bases from V and 0 bases from J, with 9 bases between. There are 14 residues in the CDR3. Germline V gives CDR1 GTSNPN, CDR2 SVGIG (reference sequence). Here the CDR3 reads CAWIKTANTGELFF. The CDR3 bases are TGTGCCTGGATTAAGACTGCGAACACCGGGGAGCTGTTTTTT. Supplemented by reference TRBV30 and TRBJ2-2, the full variable domain reads SQTIHQWPATLVQPVGSPLSLECTVEGTSNPNLYWYRQAAGRGLQLLFYSVGIGQISSEVPQNLSASRPQDRQFILSSKKLLLSDSGFYLCAWIKTANTGELFFGEGSRLTVL.

Concerning this clonotype itself: A much larger clone sits a single nucleotide away, making a read error possible. This rearrangement joins TRBV6-2 or TRBV6-3 to TRBJ1-2; 7 positions match TRBD1. The CDR3 loop spans 18 amino acids. The germline gives CDR1 MNHEY, CDR2 SVGEGT. CDR3 in DNA: TGTGCCAGCAGTTACTCGGGGGACAGTCTCCCTATTAACTATGGCTGCACCTTC. Translating it yields CASSYSGDSLPINYGCTF.

The rearrangement joins TRBV11-2 to TRBJ1-3; possible D gene TRBD1, 6 bases. The CDR3 sequence is 16 residues long. Germline V gene sequence: CDR1 SGHAT, CDR2 FQNNGV. Deletions cut 4 bases from V and 4 bases from J, with 17 bases between. CDR3 nucleotide sequence: TGTGCCAGCAGCTCACCCCCCGGGACACGGGGAAACACCATATATTTT. It is translated as CASSSPPGTRGNTIYF.

In this sample, this clonotype turned up many times. This chain uses TRBV29-1 with TRBJ2-4, with a tentative D call TRBD1 (7 bases). The germline CDR1 and CDR2 sequences are SQVTM and ANQGSEA. Trimming took off 4 bases at V and 6 bases at J, with 16 bases between the two ends. The CDR3 spans 14 residues. This CDR3 reads CSVGGTEKGNIQYF. The CDR3 nucleotides read TGCAGCGTTGGCGGGACAGAAAAGGGAAACATTCAGTACTTC.

In its sample, this clonotype was seen many times. The V gene is TRBV10-3, the J gene TRBJ2-5; 7 nucleotides line up with TRBD2. This CDR3 has 14 amino acids. J gave up 5 bases and V 2 bases, and 5 bases lay outside the gene matches. Germline CDR1 reads ENHRY; CDR2 reads SYGVKD. The CDR3 DNA reads TGTGCCATCAGTGAGAAAACTAGCGCTGAGACCCAGTACTTC. Translating gives CAISEKTSAETQYF.

This clonotype has ten or more counts. The chain couples TRBV18 to TRBJ2-7; D unresolved. V shed 0 bases and J shed 2 bases, with 5 bases lying between them. Germline V gene data show CDR1 as KGHSH and CDR2 as LQKENI. This CDR3 is built from 13 residues. The CDR3 reads CASSPPETYEQYF. CDR3 nucleotide sequence: TGTGCCAGCTCACCACCTGAGACCTACGAGCAGTACTTC.

There are many counts of this clonotype. The V call is TRBV20-1, the J call TRBJ1-2; tentatively, D is TRBD1 (6 bases). V was pared by 1 base and J by 3 bases, with 12 bases between. Germline CDR1 reads DFQATT; CDR2 reads SNEGSKA (reference sequence). The length of the CDR3 is 14 residues. CDR3 nucleotide sequence: TGCAGTGCTAGAGTGGAAAGACAGGACTATGGCTACACCTTC. This codes for CSARVERQDYGYTF.

This clonotype was recorded at least ten times. The J gene is TRBJ1-1, the V gene TRBV6-1; D is ambiguous. Trimming stripped 8 bases from V and 1 base from J, with 14 bases between. This CDR3 contains 14 residues. CDR1 and CDR2 (germline): MNHNS, SASEGT. The CDR3 is CASRMSQQNTEAFF. The CDR3 nucleotides read TGTGCCAGCCGCATGTCACAACAGAACACTGAAGCTTTCTTT.

This clonotype occurred many times. The V and J genes are TRBV25-1 and TRBJ1-1, with a tentative D call TRBD1 (6 bases). V lost 2 bases and J 4 bases, leaving 17 bases between the germline ends. Germline loops: CDR1 MGHDK, CDR2 SYGVNS. CDR3 size: 16 residues. This chain's CDR3 is CASSEGAGGGGTEAFF. The CDR3 nucleotides read TGTGCCAGCAGTGAAGGGGCGGGGGGCGGTGGCACTGAAGCTTTCTTT.

On this clonotype: A much larger clone is a single base away; this may be a read error. The gene calls are TRBV12-3 or TRBV12-4 and TRBJ2-7, with a possible D match to TRBD2 (5 bases). This CDR3 comprises 16 residues. Trimming pared 3 bases from V and 3 bases from J, leaving 18 bases between. CDR3 sequence (DNA): TGTGCCAGCAGTTTTCTCCGCTCCGGGGAAGACTACGAGCAGTACTTC. It translates to CASSFLRSGEDYEQYF.

This clonotype was counted at least ten times. The gene calls are TRBV19 and TRBJ1-1, with 7 bases lining up with TRBD1. CDR3 length: 14 amino acids. CDR1 is LNHDA, CDR2 SQIVND, per germline (reference sequence). V trimming: 5 bases; J trimming: 1 base; junction bases outside the gene matches: 4. The CDR3 loop reads CASSLGQPNTEAFF. The DNA for the CDR3 is TGTGCCAGTAGTTTGGGACAGCCGAACACTGAAGCTTTCTTT.

On this clonotype: Being one base from a much bigger clone, this may be a read error. The chain recombines TRBV12-3 or TRBV12-4 with TRBJ2-1; TRBD1 might be the D (5 bases). The CDR3 loop spans 14 amino acids. The CDR3 region is CASSLGQSYSEQFF. CDR3 in DNA: TGTGCCAGCAGTTTGGGGCAGTCCTACAGTGAGCAGTTCTTC.

This clonotype was counted many times. The V and J genes are TRBV7-2 and TRBJ2-1; 13 positions match TRBD2. From germline, CDR1 is SGHTA and CDR2 FQGNSA. The CDR3 consists of 14 residues. V gave up 8 bases and J gave up 5 bases; unmatched junction bases: 3. DNA for the CDR3: TGTGCCAGCGGGGGGACTAGCGGGGACAATGAGCAGTTCTTC. It is translated as CASGGTSGDNEQFF.

This clonotype has ten or more counts. This chain uses TRBV11-2 with TRBJ1-2, with D possibly being TRBD1 (6 bases). V lost 5 bases to trimming and J lost 8 bases, with 15 bases between them. This CDR3 comprises 13 residues. Looked up from germline, CDR1 is SGHAT and CDR2 is FQNNGV. In DNA form, the CDR3 reads TGTGCCAGCAGCACAAGAGACAGGAGGGGCTACACCTTC. This codes for CASSTRDRRGYTF.